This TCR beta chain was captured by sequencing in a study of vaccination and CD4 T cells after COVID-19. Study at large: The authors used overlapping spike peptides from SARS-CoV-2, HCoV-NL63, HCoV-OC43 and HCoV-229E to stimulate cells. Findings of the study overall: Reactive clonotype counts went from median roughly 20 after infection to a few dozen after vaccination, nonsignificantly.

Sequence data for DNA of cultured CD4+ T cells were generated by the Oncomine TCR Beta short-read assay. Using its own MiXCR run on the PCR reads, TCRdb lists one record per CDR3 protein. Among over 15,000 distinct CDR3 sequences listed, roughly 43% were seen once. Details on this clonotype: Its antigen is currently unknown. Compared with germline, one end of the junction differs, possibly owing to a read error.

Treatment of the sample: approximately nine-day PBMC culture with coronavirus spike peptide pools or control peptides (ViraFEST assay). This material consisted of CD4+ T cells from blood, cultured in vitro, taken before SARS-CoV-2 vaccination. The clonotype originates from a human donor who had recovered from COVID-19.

CDR3 in amino acids: CASSRDVQGTQYF. The DNA of the CDR3 is TGTGCCAGCAGCCGGGACGTACAAGGGACCCAGTACTTC. The chain recombines TRBV7-3 with TRBJ2-5; perhaps D is TRBD1 or TRBD2 (5 bases each). The CDR3 length is 13 residues. Germline-derived CDR1 and CDR2 are SGHTA and FQGTGA.